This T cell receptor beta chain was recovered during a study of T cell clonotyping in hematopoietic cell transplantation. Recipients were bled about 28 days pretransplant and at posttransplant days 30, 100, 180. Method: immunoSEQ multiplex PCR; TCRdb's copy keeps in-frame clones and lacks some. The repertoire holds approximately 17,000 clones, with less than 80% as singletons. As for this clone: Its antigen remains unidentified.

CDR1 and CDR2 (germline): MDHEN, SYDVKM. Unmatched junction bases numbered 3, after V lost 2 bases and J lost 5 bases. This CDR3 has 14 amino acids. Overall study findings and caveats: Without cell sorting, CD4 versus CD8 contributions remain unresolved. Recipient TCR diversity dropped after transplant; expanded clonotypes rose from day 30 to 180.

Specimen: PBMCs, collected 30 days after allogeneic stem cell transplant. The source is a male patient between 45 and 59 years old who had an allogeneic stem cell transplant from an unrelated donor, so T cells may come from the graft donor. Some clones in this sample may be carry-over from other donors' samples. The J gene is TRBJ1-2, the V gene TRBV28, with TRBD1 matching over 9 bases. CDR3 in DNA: TGTGCCAGCAGTTTAGAAGGACAGGGGTATGGCTACACCTTC. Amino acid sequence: CASSLEGQGYGYTF.